This entry describes one T cell receptor beta chain. The antigen is undetermined. The data derive from a study of OX40 agonist ivuxolimab in advanced cancers. Overall study context: Ivuxolimab doses were 0.01, 0.1, 0.3, 1.5, 3 or 10 mg/kg every 2 weeks. The study's findings and limits: Expanded clones were, on average, more numerous among CD8+ T cells than CD4+. No determination was made of the antigen specificity of the expanded peripheral T cells. CD4+ and CD8+ blood T cells expanded clonally by week 6 at 0.1 to 3.0 mg/kg.

Method: immunoSEQ multiplex PCR; TCRdb's copy keeps in-frame clones and lacks some. The sample lists about 76,000 clones, over 75% occurring once. The sample consisted of CD4+ or CD8+ T cells sorted from blood, taken in a trial of the OX40 agonist ivuxolimab. The receptor was derived from an adult with an advanced solid tumor such as melanoma, head and neck, liver or kidney cancer.

CDR3 amino acids: CASRRFGDTEAFF. As DNA, the CDR3 is TGTGCCAGCAGGCGGTTTGGGGACACTGAAGCTTTCTTT. V and J are TRBV27 and TRBJ1-1, with D unresolved. Per the germline V gene, CDR1 is MNHEY and CDR2 is SMNVEV (reference sequence). Trimming shortened V by 6 bases and J by 3 bases, and 11 bases separated the two germline ends. This CDR3 comprises 13 residues.